These 29 T cell receptor beta chains came from one sample sequenced in a study of cytomegalovirus exposure and HLA in healthy donors. The PCR used 60 Vbeta and 13 Jbeta primers. TCRdb's copy holds only in-frame clones and misses some; the assay was immunoSEQ multiplex PCR. The sample holds about 140,000 clones, approximately 71% seen once. The sequencing sample was made of PBMCs. These receptors all stem from a man aged 25 to 40 in good health and CMV-seronegative.

The gene calls are TRBV10-3 and TRBJ2-7; D may be TRBD1 (6 bases). Germline-derived CDR1 and CDR2 are ENHRY and SYGVKD. The V gene lost 7 bases and the J gene lost 7 bases, with 17 bases spanning the gap. This CDR3 is built from 13 residues. The CDR3 nucleotides read TGTGCCATCAACAGGGACCCTAACTTGGAGCAGTACTTC. It specifies CAINRDPNLEQYF.

The gene calls are TRBV6-1 and TRBJ1-2, with 8 bases matching TRBD1. The CDR3 is 15 residues long. Germline lookup yields CDR1 MNHNS and CDR2 SASEGT. The trim removed 4 bases at V and 5 bases at J, leaving 9 bases unmatched. CDR3 in DNA: TGTGCCAGCAGTGGGCAGGGGGCGCAGATGTATGGCTACACCTTC. Protein sequence: CASSGQGAQMYGYTF.

This clone was seen a handful of times. The chain's CDR3 is CASSANGDRFHYGYTF. In nucleotides, the CDR3 is TGTGCCAGCAGCGCCAATGGTGACAGGTTTCACTATGGCTACACCTTC. The chain carries TRBV9 and TRBJ1-2; D is possibly TRBD1 (6 bases). The CDR3 is made up of 16 amino acids. Trimming removed 3 bases from V and 3 bases from J, with 18 bases in between. Looked up from germline, CDR1 is SGDLS and CDR2 is YYNGEE.

In DNA, the CDR3 is TGTGCCAGCAGCCCACAGGGACACACCCCCTACGAGCAGTACTTC. Translated: CASSPQGHTPYEQYF. The genes are TRBV2 and TRBJ2-7, with D possibly TRBD1 on 6 matching bases. Per germline, CDR1 SNHLY and CDR2 FYNNEI. V lost 6 bases, J lost 2 bases, and 17 bases lay in between. The CDR3 contains 15 residues.

The rearrangement joins TRBV7-3 to TRBJ2-5, with 12 bases fitting TRBD2. CDR3 length equals 14 residues. Germline V lookup: CDR1 SGHTA, CDR2 FQGTGA. The V and J ends lost 5 bases and 5 bases, in that order; junction bases with no gene match: 3. CDR3 sequence (DNA): TGTGCCAGCAGCCGACTAGCGGGAGAGGAGACCCAGTACTTC. Encoded protein: CASSRLAGEETQYF.

This clone was seen a few times. The CDR3 DNA sequence: TGTGCCAGCAGCTTGGAGGCAGGCCAGAACACTGAAGCTTTCTTT. This translates into CASSLEAGQNTEAFF. The rearrangement joins TRBV5-6 to TRBJ1-1; D uncertain. Germline values: CDR1 SGHDT, CDR2 YYEEEE. The V gene lost 0 bases and the J gene lost 1 base, with 10 bases spanning the gap. This CDR3 has 15 residues.

This sequence joins TRBV4-1 and TRBJ2-6, with TRBD1 as a possible D gene (6 bases). V was shortened by 4 bases and J by 0 bases, with 16 bases between the two germline ends. CDR1 and CDR2 from the germline V gene are MGHRA and YSYEKL. The CDR3 consists of 18 residues. The CDR3 spells CASSLNQGLSSGANVLTF. CDR3 nucleotide sequence: TGCGCCAGCAGCCTCAACCAGGGGCTAAGCTCTGGGGCCAACGTCCTGACTTTC.

The chain carries TRBV4-1 and TRBJ2-1; no definite D call. The V end was cut by 4 bases, the J end by 0 bases, with 13 bases between. Germline V gene lookup returns CDR1 MGHRA and CDR2 YSYEKL. The CDR3 has 16 residues. This CDR3 is CASSPRLGSSYNEQFF. The CDR3 DNA reads TGCGCCAGCAGCCCACGGCTAGGAAGCTCCTACAATGAGCAGTTCTTC.

This clone showed up just once. The chain carries TRBV27 and TRBJ1-5; TRBD1 might be the D (5 bases). Germline V CDR1 and CDR2: MNHEY, SMNVEV (reference sequence). This CDR3 is built from 15 residues. V lost 5 bases, J lost 7 bases, and 18 bases lay in between. The CDR3 protein is CASSPRTARGQPQHF. The CDR3 DNA sequence: TGTGCCAGCAGTCCACGGACGGCGCGGGGGCAGCCCCAGCATTTT.

The chain is built from TRBV11-1 and TRBJ2-1; a weak D match, TRBD2 (5 bases). The V end lost 5 bases, the J end lost 6 bases, and 17 bases lay between the germline ends. Germline V gene data show CDR1 as SGHAT and CDR2 as FQDESV (reference sequence). This CDR3 has 15 residues. The CDR3 nucleotides read TGTGCCAGCAGCCTCAACGGGGTCTTGGGCAATGAGCAGTTCTTC. It translates to CASSLNGVLGNEQFF. The full variable domain, in which reference TRBV11-1 and TRBJ2-1 provide the parts outside the CDR3, is EAEVAQSPRYKITEKSQAVAFWCDPISGHATLYWYRQILGQGPELLVQFQDESVVDDSQLPKDRFSAERLKGVDSTLKIQPAELGDSAMYLCASSLNGVLGNEQFFGPGTRLTVL.

With respect to this clone: At one boundary the junction diverges from the germline segment, which might be a read error. Other nucleotide sequences from this sample produce the same CDR3. This chain links TRBV6-6 with TRBJ2-7; 9 nucleotides align to TRBD1. The CDR3 is 15 amino acids. CDR1 is MNHNY and CDR2 is SVGAGI in the germline V gene (reference sequence). The CDR3 region has the DNA TGTGCTAGCAGTGGCCCGGGACAGGGTTCCTACGAGCAGTACTTC. This gives the protein CASSGPGQGSYEQYF.

The chain couples TRBV21-1 to TRBJ2-1; TRBD1 is the table's D call and was not checked against the DNA. TRBV21-1 represents a pseudogene. The CDR3 covers 16 residues. This CDR3 reads CASSKAKGTSCYEQFF. For the CDR3, the DNA is TGTGCCAGCAGCAAAGCAAAGGGGACAAGTTGTTATGAGCAGTTCTTC.

This clone appeared a few times. This is likely a read error, given that the CDR3 carries no conserved phenylalanine or tryptophan at its end. The limits of the CDR3 on the DNA are not certain, so only TCRdb's listed CDR3 is given. The chain is built from TRBV30 and TRBJ2-7; the D call of TRBD2 is as the table states it, not checked on the DNA. Both ends counted, the CDR3 spans 8 residues. CDR1 GTSNPN and CDR2 SVGIG come from the germline V gene (reference sequence). CDR3 in amino acids: CAWSVPGK.

This rearrangement joins TRBV5-8 to TRBJ2-3; D possibly corresponds to TRBD2 (5 bases). Trimming pared 1 base from V and 6 bases from J, leaving 18 bases between. Per germline, CDR1 SGHTS and CDR2 YDEGEE. The CDR3 length is 16 residues. CDR3 loop: CASSLRLASLHDTQYF. Written as DNA, the CDR3 is TGTGCCAGCAGCTTGAGGCTGGCTAGCCTCCACGATACGCAGTATTTT.

The chain links TRBV11-2 to TRBJ2-1; D not resolved. CDR3 length: 15 amino acids. V was trimmed by 6 bases and J by 0 bases, leaving 12 bases between them. CDR1 is SGHAT and CDR2 is FQNNGV in the germline V gene. CDR3 bases: TGTGCCAGCAGTTCCGACTGGAACTCCTACAATGAGCAGTTCTTC. Its translation is CASSSDWNSYNEQFF.

The chain is built from TRBV28 and TRBJ1-1, with D possibly matching TRBD1 (5 bases). Trimming took 6 bases from V and 4 from J, leaving 15 bases between them. The CDR3 runs 14 residues. CDR1 and CDR2 (germline): MDHEN, SYDVKM. The CDR3 protein is CASSPISGGTEAFF. CDR3 bases: TGTGCCAGCAGCCCTATTTCGGGGGGCACTGAAGCTTTCTTT.

The chain employs TRBV28 and TRBJ2-7, with 13 bases that match TRBD2. The V segment lost 5 bases and the J segment 0 bases; nucleotides outside the gene matches: 10. Germline-derived CDR1 and CDR2 are MDHEN and SYDVKM. The CDR3 has 18 residues. The CDR3 nucleotides are TGTGCCAGCAGTCCGGGGACTAGCGGGAACCGATTCTCCTACGAGCAGTACTTC. As protein: CASSPGTSGNRFSYEQYF.

J is TRBJ2-3 and V is TRBV4-1, with 10 bases fitting TRBD2. The CDR3 sequence is 15 residues long. J lost 5 bases, V lost 0 bases, and 2 bases had no gene match. CDR1 and CDR2 from the germline V gene are MGHRA and YSYEKL. The DNA of the CDR3 is TGCGCCAGCAGCCAAGATCTAGCGGGAGAAGATACGCAGTATTTT. Translating it yields CASSQDLAGEDTQYF.

This clone was seen more than once but under ten times. The chain uses TRBV30 and TRBJ2-7; 7 nucleotides match TRBD1. The CDR3 sequence is 12 residues long. Germline V gene lookup returns CDR1 GTSNPN and CDR2 SVGIG (reference sequence). The J segment lost 5 bases and the V segment lost 7 bases, leaving 8 bases of the junction unmatched. DNA for the CDR3: TGTGCCTACCACACAGGGGTCCACGAGCAGTACTTC. The encoded protein is CAYHTGVHEQYF.

This clone was seen more than once but under ten times. The chain employs TRBV28 and TRBJ1-5; TRBD1 is a possible D gene (6 bases). CDR1 and CDR2 from the germline V gene are MDHEN and SYDVKM. The CDR3 spans 13 residues. V was clipped by 4 bases and J by 5 bases, with 9 bases between them. The CDR3 nucleotides are TGTGCCAGCAGTTGGACAGTCTATCAGCCCCAGCATTTT. The encoded protein is CASSWTVYQPQHF. Full variable domain (outside the CDR3, taken from reference TRBV28 and TRBJ1-5): DVKVTQSSRYLVKRTGEKVFLECVQDMDHENMFWYRQDPGLGLRLIYFSYDVKMKEKGDIPEGYSVSREKKERFSLILESASTNQTSMYLCASSWTVYQPQHFGDGTRLSIL.

In its sample, this clone was seen a few times. This chain uses TRBV9 with TRBJ2-3, with 11 bases that match TRBD2. The germline V gene has CDR1 SGDLS and CDR2 YYNGEE. The CDR3 loop spans 15 amino acids. V was pared by 6 bases and J by 2 bases, with 5 bases of the junction left unmatched. CDR3 in amino acids: CASTPSGRNTDTQYF. CDR3 DNA sequence: TGTGCCAGCACTCCTAGCGGGAGGAACACAGATACGCAGTATTTT.

This clone was detected only once. The chain's CDR3 is CASSWDLADTEAFF. Written as DNA, the CDR3 is TGTGCCAGCAGTTGGGACCTAGCGGACACTGAAGCTTTCTTT. The genes are TRBV6-5 and TRBJ1-1, with a tentative D call TRBD1 (5 bases). The ends were cut back, 4 bases at V and 3 bases at J, with 12 bases in the middle. This CDR3 is 14 amino acids long. Germline lookup yields CDR1 MNHEY and CDR2 SVGAGI.

This rearrangement joins TRBV27 to TRBJ2-5, with TRBD1 matching over 7 bases. J gave up 4 bases and V 2 bases, and 16 bases lay outside the gene matches. The germline gives CDR1 MNHEY, CDR2 SMNVEV (reference sequence). The CDR3 spans 18 residues. CDR3 residues: CASSLKFGARGLRETQYF. DNA of the CDR3: TGTGCCAGCAGTTTAAAATTTGGTGCGAGGGGGCTCCGAGAGACCCAGTACTTC.

There are a few counts of this clone. The V gene is TRBV7-6, the J gene TRBJ2-7, with D perhaps matching TRBD1 (5 bases). Germline CDR1 and CDR2: SGHVS and FNYEAQ. V dropped 3 bases and J dropped 3 bases, with 15 bases sitting between them. CDR3 length equals 15 residues. CDR3 region: CASSLGQGFGYEQYF. The CDR3 region has the DNA TGTGCCAGCAGCTTGGGGCAGGGTTTCGGCTACGAGCAGTACTTC. Drawing the rest from reference TRBV7-6 and TRBJ2-7, the complete variable domain is GAGVSQSPRYKVTKRGQDVALRCDPISGHVSLYWYRQALGQGPEFLTYFNYEAQQDKSGLPNDRFSAERPEGSISTLTIQRTEQRDSAMYRCASSLGQGFGYEQYFGPGTRLTVT.

V and J are TRBV7-9 and TRBJ2-7, with a possible D match to TRBD2 (6 bases). With 4 bases removed from V and 2 bases from J, the gap between germline ends came to 15 bases. Germline-derived CDR1 and CDR2 are SEHNR and FQNEAQ (reference sequence). This CDR3 has 15 amino acids. CDR3 amino acids: CASSSTRLVTYEQYF. The CDR3 coding sequence is TGTGCCAGCAGCTCCACCCGACTAGTCACCTACGAGCAGTACTTC.

The J gene is TRBJ2-5, the V gene TRBV5-6, with TRBD2 identical over 14 bases. The CDR3 covers 15 residues. Germline V gene data show CDR1 as SGHDT and CDR2 as YYEEEE. The ends lost 3 bases at V and 4 bases at J; junction bases unmatched: 2. CDR3 in DNA: TGTGCCAGCAGCTGGGGACTAGCGGGAGTAGAGACCCAGTACTTC. As protein: CASSWGLAGVETQYF.

The chain combines TRBV6-1 with TRBJ2-1, with D unresolved. The germline CDR1 and CDR2 sequences are MNHNS and SASEGT. The V and J ends lost 4 bases and 8 bases respectively, with 3 bases between them. The CDR3 loop spans 10 amino acids. CDR3 in DNA: TGTGCCAGCAGTGTCTATGAGCAGTTCTTC. Its protein product is CASSVYEQFF.

V usage is TRBV18 and J usage is TRBJ1-5, with D possibly being TRBD1 (5 bases). CDR3 length equals 17 residues. Germline-derived CDR1 and CDR2 are KGHSH and LQKENI. Trimming cost V 1 base and J 0 bases, with 13 bases left between them. The CDR3 DNA is TGTGCCAGCTCACCACAGGCAGGGTTATATAGCAATCAGCCCCAGCATTTT. Translated, it gives CASSPQAGLYSNQPQHF.

The chain combines TRBV2 with TRBJ2-4; 7 bases agree with TRBD2. Germline CDR1 SNHLY, CDR2 FYNNEI. There are 14 residues in the CDR3. Germline trimming cut 6 bases from V and 0 bases from J; bases unmatched to any gene: 2. The CDR3 DNA reads as TGTGCCAGCAGGGGGAGGGAAGCCAAAAACATTCAGTACTTC. Its protein is CASRGREAKNIQYF.